This TCR beta chain was recovered during a study of cytomegalovirus exposure and HLA in healthy donors. As for the study in general: Roughly 179 million T cells yielded about 120 million unique TCR beta sequences, as an earlier analysis found.

The CDR3 is 14 residues long. Germline lookup yields CDR1 LNHNV and CDR2 YYDKDF (reference sequence). Trimming stripped 8 bases from V and 6 bases from J, with 17 bases between. The primer mix had 60 Vbeta and 13 Jbeta primers. The protocol was immunoSEQ multiplex PCR, while the TCRdb copy is restricted to in-frame clones and leaves out a portion. The profile shows 85,000 to 130,000 clones, approximately 80% of them singletons. Overall study findings and caveats: A later analysis associated 16,951 TCR beta sequences with HLA alleles at a 0.05 false discovery rate.

Concerning this clone: As yet, its antigen is unknown.

The source is a man aged 55-75 years in good health and CMV-seronegative. The chain carries TRBV15 and TRBJ1-5, with D possibly TRBD1 on 6 matching bases. The sample taken for sequencing was PBMCs. The CDR3 is CATSKSQGLQPQHF. CDR3 DNA sequence: TGTGCCACCTCCAAATCACAGGGCCTTCAGCCCCAGCATTTT.